The 10 T cell receptor beta chains in this list originate from one sample, sequenced in a study of cytotoxic CD8 clonotypes in ibrutinib-treated CLL. Repertoires were generated with immunoSEQ multiplex PCR, while TCRdb's copy carries only in-frame clones and drops some. This table has about 150,000 clones, roughly three quarters appearing once. The source material was PBMCs, sampled after 24 months of ibrutinib treatment. The receptors come from a human donor with chronic lymphocytic leukemia.

This chain uses TRBV7-2 with TRBJ1-5; D might be TRBD1 (5 bases). The CDR3 is 16 residues long. V lost 1 base to trimming and J lost 2 bases, with 12 bases between them. Germline assignment: CDR1 SGHTA and CDR2 FQGNSA. CDR3 bases: TGTGCCAGCAGCTTAGTCGGGGGAGATGGCAATCAGCCCCAGCATTTT. Translation: CASSLVGGDGNQPQHF. Together with reference TRBV7-2 and TRBJ1-5, the CDR3 gives the full variable domain: GAGVSQSPSNKVTEKGKDVELRCDPISGHTALYWYRQSLGQGLEFLIYFQGNSAPDKSGLPSDRFSAERTGGSVSTLTIQRTQQEDSAVYLCASSLVGGDGNQPQHFGDGTRLSIL.

This clone was detected only a few times. CDR3: CASSQDKARGYTF. CDR3 nucleotide sequence: TGTGCCAGCTCACAGGACAAAGCTCGGGGCTACACCTTC. The genes are TRBV18 and TRBJ1-2; a possible D gene is TRBD1 (5 bases). Germline V lookup: CDR1 KGHSH, CDR2 LQKENI. V lost 4 bases to trimming and J lost 8 bases, with 14 bases between them. This CDR3 is built from 13 residues.

This chain links TRBV5-1 with TRBJ1-4; D uncertain. The germline V gene has CDR1 SGHRS and CDR2 YFSETQ. CDR3 length: 15 amino acids. V was clipped by 3 bases and J by 0 bases, with 9 bases between them. CDR3: CASSSNHATNEKLFF. The CDR3 DNA is TGCGCCAGCAGCTCCAACCATGCAACTAATGAAAAACTGTTTTTT.

The rearrangement joins TRBV28 to TRBJ2-7; the match to TRBD1 covers 7 bases. After removal of 7 bases from V and 0 bases from J, the junction contained 6 bases not matched to a gene. In germline, CDR1 is MDHEN, CDR2 SYDVKM. The CDR3 extends over 14 amino acids. CDR3 in DNA: TGTGCCAGCACCCCGACAGGGTTCTCCTACGAGCAGTACTTC. It codes for CASTPTGFSYEQYF.

The chain employs TRBV5-6 and TRBJ2-2; D is unresolved. Germline CDR1 is SGHDT and CDR2 is YYEEEE. Trimming removed 2 bases from V and 6 bases from J, with 8 bases in between. This CDR3 is 13 amino acids long. The CDR3 DNA is TGTGCCAGCAGCTTCATAGTGCCCGGGGAGCTGTTTTTT. It yields the protein CASSFIVPGELFF.

This chain connects TRBV7-2 to TRBJ2-2; 7 nucleotides agree with TRBD2. The length of the CDR3 is 14 residues. Losses at the gene ends were 0 bases for V and 6 bases for J; bases not matched to a gene: 1. The germline V gene has CDR1 SGHTA and CDR2 FQGNSA. The CDR3 nucleotides read TGTGCCAGCAGCTTAGCGGGAGGGCCCGGGGAGCTGTTTTTT. Translation: CASSLAGGPGELFF.

V and J are TRBV6-1 and TRBJ2-3; 7 positions match TRBD2. This CDR3 is built from 16 residues. The germline gives CDR1 MNHNS, CDR2 SASEGT. The V gene end was trimmed by 4 bases and the J gene end by 5 bases; junction bases not matched to a gene: 12. The CDR3 DNA reads as TGTGCCAGCAGTGTCGTGGCGGGGGAAGGTGGAGATACGCAGTATTTT. This sequence encodes CASSVVAGEGGDTQYF.

This sequence joins TRBV9 and TRBJ2-5, with D possibly TRBD2 on 5 matching bases. Germline CDR1 is SGDLS and CDR2 is YYNGEE. CDR3 length: 15 residues. V lost 0 bases and J lost 2, with 11 bases in between. The chain's CDR3 is CASSVGGRIQETQYF. CDR3 sequence (DNA): TGTGCCAGCAGCGTAGGCGGGCGGATACAAGAGACCCAGTACTTC.

This clone was observed once. The genes are TRBV5-6 and TRBJ1-2; unclear D gene. CDR1 and CDR2 (germline): SGHDT, YYEEEE. V dropped 1 base and J dropped 6 bases, with 10 bases sitting between them. The CDR3 runs to 13 residues. Written as DNA, the CDR3 is TGTGCCAGCAGCTTGTACAGCATCCATGGCTACACCTTC. As protein: CASSLYSIHGYTF.

The table lists this clone with a few counts. The chain uses TRBV4-2 and TRBJ2-3; no clear D gene. This CDR3 contains 12 residues. Germline V CDR1 and CDR2: LGHNA, YNFKEQ. V lost 2 bases to trimming and J lost 3 bases, with 3 bases between them. The CDR3 loop reads CASSQQTDTQYF. The CDR3 DNA is TGTGCCAGCAGCCAACAAACAGATACGCAGTATTTT.